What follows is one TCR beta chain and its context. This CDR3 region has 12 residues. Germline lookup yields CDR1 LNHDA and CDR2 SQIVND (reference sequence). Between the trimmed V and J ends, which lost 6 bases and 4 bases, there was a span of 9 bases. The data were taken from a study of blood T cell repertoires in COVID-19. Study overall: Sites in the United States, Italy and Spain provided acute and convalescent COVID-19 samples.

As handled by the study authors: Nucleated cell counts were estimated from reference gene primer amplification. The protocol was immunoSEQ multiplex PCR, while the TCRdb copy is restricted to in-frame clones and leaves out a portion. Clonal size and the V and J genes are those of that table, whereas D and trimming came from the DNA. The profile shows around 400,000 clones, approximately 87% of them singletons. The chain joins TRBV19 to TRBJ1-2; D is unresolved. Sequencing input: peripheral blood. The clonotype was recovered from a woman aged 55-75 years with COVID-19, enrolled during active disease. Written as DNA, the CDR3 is TGTGCCAGTAGCCGGGAATCCTATGGCTACACCTTC. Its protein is CASSRESYGYTF.